This T cell receptor (beta chain) comes out of a study of control samples from healthy donors and cancer patients. The data were produced by immunoSEQ multiplex PCR, yet TCRdb's version contains in-frame clones alone and is incomplete. The sample shows about 50,000 clones, more than 90% of them seen only once. Deletions cut 0 bases from V and 9 bases from J, with 6 bases between. This CDR3 is built from 11 residues. Germline values: CDR1 DFQATT, CDR2 SNEGSKA (reference sequence). This chain uses TRBV20-1 with TRBJ2-1; D not resolved. The material sequenced was PBMCs. The TCR was taken from a man under 40 with colorectal cancer. This CDR3 is CSAREFGEQFF. In nucleotides, the CDR3 is TGCAGTGCTAGAGAGTTCGGTGAGCAGTTCTTC.